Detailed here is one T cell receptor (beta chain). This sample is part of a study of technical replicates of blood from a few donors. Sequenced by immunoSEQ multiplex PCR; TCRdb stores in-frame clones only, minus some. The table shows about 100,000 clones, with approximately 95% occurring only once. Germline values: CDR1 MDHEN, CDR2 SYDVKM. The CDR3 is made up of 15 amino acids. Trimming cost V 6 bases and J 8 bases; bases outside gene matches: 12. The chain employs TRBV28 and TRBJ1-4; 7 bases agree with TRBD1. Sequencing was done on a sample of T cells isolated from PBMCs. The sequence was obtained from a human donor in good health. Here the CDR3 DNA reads TGTGCCAGCAGCCGAATAGACAGGGACGGGGAAAAACTGTTTTTT. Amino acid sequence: CASSRIDRDGEKLFF.